The 7 T cell receptor beta chains below come from one sample, sequenced in a study of shared clonotypes between healthy human individuals. Using immunoSEQ multiplex PCR, the repertoire was profiled, and TCRdb retains in-frame clones only, with some absent. The table lists around 2.3 million clones, around 95% of them singletons. The sample taken for sequencing was naive CD4+ T cells sorted from blood. Subset here: CD45RA+ positively selected. The origin of the receptors is a man between 18 and 35 years old in good health.

J is TRBJ1-2 and V is TRBV7-9; weak D call: TRBD1 (6 bases). Trimming removed 5 bases from V and 4 bases from J, with 14 bases in between. The CDR3 consists of 14 residues. Germline CDR1 is SEHNR and CDR2 is FQNEAQ (reference sequence). The CDR3 sequence is CASSQGTQPYGYTF. In nucleotides, the CDR3 is TGTGCCAGCAGCCAAGGGACACAACCCTATGGCTACACCTTC.

The chain uses TRBV11-2 and TRBJ2-2; D might be TRBD2 (5 bases). CDR3 length: 16 amino acids. The germline CDR1 and CDR2 sequences are SGHAT and FQNNGV. Trimming cost V 2 bases and J 4 bases, with 14 bases left between them. Written as DNA, the CDR3 is TGTGCCAGCAGCTTATCCTCACTAGGGTCCACCGGGGAGCTGTTTTTT. It encodes CASSLSSLGSTGELFF.

The rearrangement links TRBV30 to TRBJ2-3; weak D call: TRBD2 (6 bases). Trimming took 2 bases from V and 1 from J, leaving 10 bases between them. CDR3 length equals 14 residues. Looked up from germline, CDR1 is GTSNPN and CDR2 is SVGIG (reference sequence). The DNA for the CDR3 is TGTGCCTGGAGTCGGTCTAGCGGCACAGATACGCAGTATTTT. Protein: CAWSRSSGTDTQYF.

This sequence joins TRBV5-4 and TRBJ2-7, with 7 bases that match TRBD1. Germline V gene data show CDR1 as SGHNT and CDR2 as YYREEE (reference sequence). V trimming: 5 bases; J trimming: 0 bases; junction bases outside the gene matches: 8. This CDR3 spans 15 amino acids. CDR3: CASSPSAGGSYEQYF. The CDR3, as DNA: TGTGCCAGCAGTCCCTCCGCAGGGGGCTCCTACGAGCAGTACTTC. The full variable domain, its missing parts supplied by reference TRBV5-4 and TRBJ2-7, is ETGVTQSPTHLIKTRGQQVTLRCSSQSGHNTVSWYQQALGQGPQFIFQYYREEENGRGNFPPRFSGLQFPNYSSELNVNALELDDSALYLCASSPSAGGSYEQYFGPGTRLTVT.

The J gene is TRBJ2-1, the V gene TRBV11-2; 16 positions match TRBD2. The CDR3 spans 16 residues. V dropped 5 bases and J dropped 4; count of bases not matched to a gene: 2. Germline V gene lookup returns CDR1 SGHAT and CDR2 FQNNGV. DNA for the CDR3: TGTGCCAGCAGCCCGGGACTAGCGGGAGGGTACAATGAGCAGTTCTTC. Translated, it gives CASSPGLAGGYNEQFF.

The gene calls are TRBV6-1 and TRBJ2-1; possible D gene TRBD1, 6 bases. CDR3 length: 14 residues. Germline CDR1 and CDR2: MNHNS and SASEGT. The V gene lost 4 bases and the J gene lost 8 bases, with 15 bases spanning the gap. Here the CDR3 reads CASSVDAGADEQFF. In DNA, the CDR3 is TGTGCCAGCAGTGTAGATGCAGGGGCCGATGAGCAGTTCTTC.

This rearrangement joins TRBV4-1 to TRBJ1-1, with 9 positions matching TRBD1. The CDR3 is made up of 15 amino acids. The J segment lost 9 bases and the V segment lost 0 bases, leaving 8 bases of the junction unmatched. CDR1 MGHRA and CDR2 YSYEKL come from the germline V gene. CDR3 in amino acids: CASSQDPPTGGKAFF. The CDR3 bases are TGCGCCAGCAGCCAAGATCCCCCGACAGGGGGGAAAGCTTTCTTT.